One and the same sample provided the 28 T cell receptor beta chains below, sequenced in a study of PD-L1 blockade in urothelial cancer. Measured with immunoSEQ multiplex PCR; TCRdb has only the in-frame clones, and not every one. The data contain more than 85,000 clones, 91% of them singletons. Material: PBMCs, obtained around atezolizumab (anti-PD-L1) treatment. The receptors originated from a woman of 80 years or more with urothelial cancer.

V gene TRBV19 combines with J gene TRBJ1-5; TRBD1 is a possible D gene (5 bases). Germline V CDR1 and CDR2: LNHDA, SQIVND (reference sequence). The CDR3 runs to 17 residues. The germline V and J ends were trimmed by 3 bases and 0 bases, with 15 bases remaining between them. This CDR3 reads CASSMILGQNSNQPQHF. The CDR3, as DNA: TGTGCCAGTAGTATGATTTTGGGGCAGAATAGCAATCAGCCCCAGCATTTT.

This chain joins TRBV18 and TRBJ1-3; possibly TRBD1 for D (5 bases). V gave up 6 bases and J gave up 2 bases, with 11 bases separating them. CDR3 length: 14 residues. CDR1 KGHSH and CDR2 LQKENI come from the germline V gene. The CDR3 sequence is CASSPGGTGNTIYF. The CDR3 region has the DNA TGTGCCAGCTCGCCGGGGGGGACTGGAAACACCATATATTTT.

The CDR3 loop is CASSLGTSASTDTQYF. CDR3 bases: TGCGCCAGCAGCTTGGGGACTAGCGCAAGCACAGATACGCAGTATTTT. The rearrangement joins TRBV5-1 to TRBJ2-3; 9 nucleotides agree with TRBD2. The CDR3 is made up of 16 amino acids. V lost 0 bases, J lost 0 bases, and 2 bases stayed unmatched. In germline, CDR1 is SGHRS, CDR2 YFSETQ.

This CDR3 reads CASSHLRYREDTQYF. CDR3 DNA: TGCGCCAGCAGCCACCTCCGGTATCGGGAAGATACGCAGTATTTT. The J gene is TRBJ2-3, the V gene TRBV4-1, with D perhaps TRBD2 (5 bases). Germline V gene lookup returns CDR1 MGHRA and CDR2 YSYEKL. Deletions cut 3 bases from V and 5 bases from J, with 15 bases between. The CDR3 consists of 15 residues.

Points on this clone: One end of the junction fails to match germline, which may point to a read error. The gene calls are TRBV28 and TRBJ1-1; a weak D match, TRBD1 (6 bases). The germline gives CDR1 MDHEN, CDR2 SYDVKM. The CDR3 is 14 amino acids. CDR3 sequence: CASSLYLRDTEAFF. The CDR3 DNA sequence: TGTGCCAGCAGTTTATATCTCCGGGACACCGAAGCTTTCTTT.

The CDR3 bases are TGTGCCAGCAGCGTAGAGGCTAGAGGAGAAAGTGAGCAGTTCTTC. This gives the protein CASSVEARGESEQFF. J is TRBJ2-1 and V is TRBV9; D ambiguous. The V end was cut by 0 bases, the J end by 9 bases, with 16 bases between. CDR1 and CDR2 from the germline V gene are SGDLS and YYNGEE. This CDR3 contains 15 residues.

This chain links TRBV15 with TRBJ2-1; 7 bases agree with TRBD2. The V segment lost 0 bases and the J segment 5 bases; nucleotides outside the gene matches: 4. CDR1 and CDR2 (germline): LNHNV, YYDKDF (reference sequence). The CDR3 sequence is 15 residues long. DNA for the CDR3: TGTGCCACCAGCAGAGATCGGCTAGCGGACAATGAGCAGTTCTTC. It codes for CATSRDRLADNEQFF.

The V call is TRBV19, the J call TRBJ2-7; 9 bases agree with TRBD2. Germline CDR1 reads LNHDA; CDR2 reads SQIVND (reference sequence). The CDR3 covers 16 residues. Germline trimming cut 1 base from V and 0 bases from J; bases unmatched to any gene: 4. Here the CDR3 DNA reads TGTGCCAGTAGTATAGGACTAGCGGCAAGCTCCTACGAGCAGTACTTC. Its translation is CASSIGLAASSYEQYF.

In DNA, the CDR3 is TGTGCCAGTAGTGACCTCGGACAGGGTAATGAAAAACTGTTTTTT. Its translation: CASSDLGQGNEKLFF. J is TRBJ1-4 and V is TRBV19; TRBD1 aligns across 8 bases. Germline CDR1 and CDR2: LNHDA and SQIVND (reference sequence). This CDR3 contains 15 residues. The V gene end was trimmed by 5 bases and the J gene end by 4 bases; junction bases not matched to a gene: 6.

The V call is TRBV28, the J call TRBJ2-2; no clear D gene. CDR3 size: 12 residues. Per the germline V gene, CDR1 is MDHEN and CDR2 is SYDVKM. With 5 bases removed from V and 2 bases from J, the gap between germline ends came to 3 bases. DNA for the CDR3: TGTGCCAGCAGTCAAAACACCGGGGAGCTGTTTTTT. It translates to CASSQNTGELFF.

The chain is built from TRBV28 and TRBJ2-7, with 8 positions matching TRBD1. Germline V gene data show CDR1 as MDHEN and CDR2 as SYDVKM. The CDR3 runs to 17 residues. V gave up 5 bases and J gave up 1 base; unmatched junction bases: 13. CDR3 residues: CASSTIFGGQASYEQYF. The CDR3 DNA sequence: TGTGCCAGCAGTACTATATTTGGGGGACAGGCGTCCTACGAGCAGTACTTC.

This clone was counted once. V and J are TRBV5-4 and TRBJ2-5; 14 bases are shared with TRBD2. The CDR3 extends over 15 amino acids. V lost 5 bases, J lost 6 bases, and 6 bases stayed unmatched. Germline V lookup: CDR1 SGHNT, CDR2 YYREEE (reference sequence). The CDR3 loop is CASRGTSGSLQTQYF. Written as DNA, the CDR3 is TGTGCCAGCAGGGGGACTAGCGGGAGTCTACAGACCCAGTACTTC.

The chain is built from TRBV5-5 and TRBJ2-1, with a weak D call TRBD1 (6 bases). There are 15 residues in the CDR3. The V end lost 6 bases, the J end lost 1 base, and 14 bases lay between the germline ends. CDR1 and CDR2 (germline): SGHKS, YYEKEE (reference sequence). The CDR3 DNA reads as TGTGCCAGCACCGATAACAGGGCTTCCTACAATGAGCAGTTCTTC. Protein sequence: CASTDNRASYNEQFF.

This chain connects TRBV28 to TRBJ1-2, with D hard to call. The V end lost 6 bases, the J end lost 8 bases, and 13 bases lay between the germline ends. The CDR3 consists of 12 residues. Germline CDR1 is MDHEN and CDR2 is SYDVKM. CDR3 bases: TGTGCCAGCAGGATGACATCTCGCGGCTACACCTTC. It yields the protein CASRMTSRGYTF.

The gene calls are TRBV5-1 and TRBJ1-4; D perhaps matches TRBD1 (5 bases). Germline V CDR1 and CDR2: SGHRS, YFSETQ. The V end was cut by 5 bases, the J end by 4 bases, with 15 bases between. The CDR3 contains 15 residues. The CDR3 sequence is CASSGLTASNEKLFF. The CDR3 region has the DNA TGCGCCAGCAGTGGGTTGACAGCCAGTAATGAAAAACTGTTTTTT.

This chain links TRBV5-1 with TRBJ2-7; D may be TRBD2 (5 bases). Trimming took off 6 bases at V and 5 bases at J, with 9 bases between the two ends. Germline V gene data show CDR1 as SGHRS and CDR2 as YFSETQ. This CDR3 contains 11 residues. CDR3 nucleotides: TGCGCCAGCAAGGGAGACCACGAGCAGTACTTC. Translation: CASKGDHEQYF.

CDR3 sequence reads: CASSWTSGLQETQYF. As DNA, the CDR3 is TGTGCCAGCAGCTGGACTAGCGGGCTCCAAGAGACCCAGTACTTC. The chain recombines TRBV7-3 with TRBJ2-5, with 11 bases lining up with TRBD2. Germline V gives CDR1 SGHTA, CDR2 FQGTGA. CDR3 length: 15 residues. V was clipped by 4 bases and J by 1 base; unmatched bases: 2.

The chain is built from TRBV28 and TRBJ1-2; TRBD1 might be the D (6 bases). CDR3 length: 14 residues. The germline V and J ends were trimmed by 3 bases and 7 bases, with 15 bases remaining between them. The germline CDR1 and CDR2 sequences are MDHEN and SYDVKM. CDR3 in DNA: TGTGCCAGCAGTTTGCGTGGGGGGGGCGGTGGCTACACCTTC. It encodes CASSLRGGGGGYTF.

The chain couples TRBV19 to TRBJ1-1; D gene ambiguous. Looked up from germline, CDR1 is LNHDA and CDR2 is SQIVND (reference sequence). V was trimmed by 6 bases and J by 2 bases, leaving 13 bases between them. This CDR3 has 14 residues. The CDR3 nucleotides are TGTGCCAGTAGGATCGGCGGAGCCAACACTGAAGCTTTCTTT. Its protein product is CASRIGGANTEAFF.

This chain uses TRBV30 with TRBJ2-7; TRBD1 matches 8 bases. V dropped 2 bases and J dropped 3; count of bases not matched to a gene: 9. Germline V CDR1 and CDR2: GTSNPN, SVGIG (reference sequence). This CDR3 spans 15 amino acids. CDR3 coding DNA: TGTGCCTGGAGTATTCCTGGACAGGGAAGCTACGAGCAGTACTTC. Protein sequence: CAWSIPGQGSYEQYF.

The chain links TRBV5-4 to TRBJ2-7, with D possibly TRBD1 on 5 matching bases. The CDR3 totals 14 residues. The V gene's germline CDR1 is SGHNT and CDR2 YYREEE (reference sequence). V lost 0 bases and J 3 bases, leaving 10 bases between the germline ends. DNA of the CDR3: TGTGCCAGCAGCTTGGCAGGGCTTCTCTACGAGCAGTACTTC. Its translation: CASSLAGLLYEQYF. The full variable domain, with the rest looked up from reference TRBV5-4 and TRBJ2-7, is ETGVTQSPTHLIKTRGQQVTLRCSSQSGHNTVSWYQQALGQGPQFIFQYYREEENGRGNFPPRFSGLQFPNYSSELNVNALELDDSALYLCASSLAGLLYEQYFGPGTRLTVT.

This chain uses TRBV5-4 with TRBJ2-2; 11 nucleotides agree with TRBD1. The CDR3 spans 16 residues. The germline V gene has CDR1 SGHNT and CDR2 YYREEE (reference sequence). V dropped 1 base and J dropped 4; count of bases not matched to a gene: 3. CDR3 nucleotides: TGTGCCAGCAGCTTGAAAGGACAGGGGGCCACCGGGGAGCTGTTTTTT. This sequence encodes CASSLKGQGATGELFF.

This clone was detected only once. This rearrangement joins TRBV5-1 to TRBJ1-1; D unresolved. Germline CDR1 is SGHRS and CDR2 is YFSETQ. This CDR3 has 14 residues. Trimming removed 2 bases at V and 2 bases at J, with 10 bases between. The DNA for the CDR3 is TGCGCCAGCAGCTTCACCCTATCTAACACTGAAGCTTTCTTT. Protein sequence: CASSFTLSNTEAFF.

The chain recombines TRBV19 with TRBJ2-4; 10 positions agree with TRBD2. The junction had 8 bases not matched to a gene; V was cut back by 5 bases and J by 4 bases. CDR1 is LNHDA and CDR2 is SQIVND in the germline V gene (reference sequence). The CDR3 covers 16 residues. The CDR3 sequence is CASSANRAGGKNIQYF. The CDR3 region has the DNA TGTGCCAGTAGTGCCAACCGAGCGGGAGGGAAAAACATTCAGTACTTC.

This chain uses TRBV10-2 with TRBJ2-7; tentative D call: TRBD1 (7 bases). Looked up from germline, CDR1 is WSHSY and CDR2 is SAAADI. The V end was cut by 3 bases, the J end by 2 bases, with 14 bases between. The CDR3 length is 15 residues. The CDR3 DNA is TGCGCCAGCAGTGACGGGGGACAGCGAGCCTACGAGCAGTACTTC. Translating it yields CASSDGGQRAYEQYF.

The CDR3 nucleotides read TGTGCCTGGAGTGTACAGGGGAATGAGCAGTTCTTC. Its translation: CAWSVQGNEQFF. The chain combines TRBV30 with TRBJ2-1; 7 nucleotides agree with TRBD1. CDR3 length: 12 residues. From germline, CDR1 is GTSNPN and CDR2 SVGIG (reference sequence). The V segment lost 0 bases and the J segment 7 bases; nucleotides outside the gene matches: 0.

The CDR3 sequence is CASSQGTGTYTGELFF. The CDR3 coding sequence is TGTGCCAGCAGCCAGGGGACAGGGACCTACACCGGGGAGCTGTTTTTT. The gene calls are TRBV7-9 and TRBJ2-2; the match to TRBD1 covers 9 bases. The CDR3 covers 16 residues. In germline, CDR1 is SEHNR, CDR2 FQNEAQ (reference sequence). V shed 5 bases, J shed 3 bases, and the junction held 7 bases outside the gene matches.

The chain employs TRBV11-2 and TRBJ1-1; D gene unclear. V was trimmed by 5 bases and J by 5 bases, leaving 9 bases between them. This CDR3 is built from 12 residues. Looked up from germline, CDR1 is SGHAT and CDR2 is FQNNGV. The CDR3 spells CASSLIGTEAFF. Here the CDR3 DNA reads TGTGCCAGCAGCCTGATCGGGACTGAAGCTTTCTTT.